The T cell receptor (beta chain) described here comes from a study of post-analysis software for immune sequencing data. Germline CDR1 SGHAT, CDR2 FQNNGV. The CDR3 consists of 19 residues. Trimming pared 5 bases from V and 0 bases from J, leaving 23 bases between. Study outcomes and limitations: Higher frequency in patients than in controls was seen for five TRBV segments, with TRBV5-6, TRBV5-1 and TRBV20-1 among them.

The authors incorporated unique molecular identifiers into the TCR beta cDNA libraries. In TCRdb, the PCR reads were re-called with MiXCR into one record per CDR3 protein. The sample lists 450,000 or so distinct CDR3 sequences, under 55% occurring once. Note on this clonotype: Its specificity is not known.

Sequencing was done on a sample of blood. The sequence derives from a girl under 18 with multiple sclerosis. The chain combines TRBV11-2 with TRBJ2-1, with a tentative D call TRBD2 (6 bases). The CDR3 loop reads CASSRDYAGLPSSYNEQFF. The CDR3 nucleotides read TGTGCCAGCAGCAGAGACTATGCGGGACTCCCGAGCTCCTACAATGAGCAGTTCTTC.